This T cell receptor beta chain is drawn from a study of shared clonotypes between healthy human individuals. Here immunoSEQ multiplex PCR was the method, and the copy in TCRdb shows in-frame clones only, minus some. Among 1 million to 1.2 million clones listed, around 77% were seen once. Trimming removed 1 base from V and 5 bases from J, with 11 bases in between. The CDR3 consists of 14 residues. CDR1 LNHNV and CDR2 YYDKDF come from the germline V gene (reference sequence). This clone was picked up many times. Sequencing was done on a sample of memory CD4+ T cells from PBMCs. Subset given: CD45RA-negative fraction. The receptor comes from a man between 18 and 35 years old in good health. Some clones in this sample may be carry-over from other donors' samples. J is TRBJ1-1 and V is TRBV15; unclear D gene. CDR3 loop: CATSRGDRWTEAFF. Here the CDR3 DNA reads TGTGCCACCAGCAGAGGGGATCGGTGGACTGAAGCTTTCTTT.